This T cell receptor beta chain was retrieved from a study of cytomegalovirus exposure and HLA in healthy donors. Study information: Earlier findings included some 120 million unique TCR beta sequences obtained from 150 million to 200 million T cells.

Comments on this clone: Its antigen is undetermined.

This CDR3 contains 13 residues. Primers: 60 Vbeta forward and 13 Jbeta reverse. Clones were read by immunoSEQ multiplex PCR, and TCRdb kept only the in-frame ones, dropping some. The sample contains about 170,000 clones, 75% to 85% of which appear only once. Findings of the study overall: Among CMV-associated TCR beta chains, most appeared HLA-restricted in a later analysis.

V and J are TRBV21-1 and TRBJ2-7; TRBD1 is the table's D call, not checked against the DNA. TRBV21-1 is an annotated pseudogene. The origin of this receptor is a woman in her late teens or twenties in good health and CMV-seropositive. Sequences were obtained from PBMCs. The CDR3 DNA reads TGTGCAATACTCGGCAGGGGTCATGGCGAGCAGTACTTC. This codes for CAILGRGHGEQYF.